The clone carrying this T cell receptor (beta chain) has only one observation. The antigen is unknown. Here immunoSEQ multiplex PCR was the method, and the copy in TCRdb shows in-frame clones only, minus some. The sample holds tens of thousands of clones, more than 75% seen once. This specimen comes from a study of chemoradiotherapy in HPV16-positive cancers. Study-wide results and limits: HPV-responsive T-cell expansion during chemoradiotherapy was linked to improved recurrence-free survival in HPV16-positive patients.

The CDR3 is made up of 12 amino acids. The junction had 4 bases not matched to a gene; V was cut back by 6 bases and J by 2 bases. Germline V CDR1 and CDR2: SQVTM, ANQGSEA. V and J are TRBV29-1 and TRBJ2-7; 7 bases agree with TRBD1. Specimen: blood, collected from a patient who underwent chemoradiotherapy. The TCR originated in a human donor with HPV-associated anogenital cancer. CDR3 nucleotide sequence: TGCAGCGTCCGACAGGGACCCTACGAGCAGTACTTC. Translated, it gives CSVRQGPYEQYF.